Below, 13 T cell receptor beta chains from the same sample are listed, as sequenced in a study of blood T cell repertoires in COVID-19. Sequencing used immunoSEQ multiplex PCR; TCRdb keeps in-frame clones, though not all of them. This table has 150,000 to 200,000 clones, around 74% appearing once. Source material: peripheral blood. All receptors come from a woman in her sixties with COVID-19, enrolled during active disease.

This chain links TRBV28 with TRBJ2-6; D not certain. This CDR3 is built from 15 residues. Germline V CDR1 and CDR2: MDHEN, SYDVKM. V lost 2 bases and J 2 bases, leaving 7 bases between the germline ends. CDR3 loop: CASSLGTAGANVLTF. CDR3 sequence (DNA): TGTGCCAGCAGTTTAGGTACGGCTGGGGCCAACGTCCTGACTTTC.

The chain carries TRBV5-1 and TRBJ1-1; D is unclear. Germline V CDR1 and CDR2: SGHRS, YFSETQ. The CDR3 loop spans 16 amino acids. The V end lost 4 bases, the J end lost 5 bases, and 21 bases lay between the germline ends. CDR3 coding DNA: TGCGCCAGCAGCCGACTTAGCAACAGTGGCGGGACTGAAGCTTTCTTT. Amino acids: CASSRLSNSGGTEAFF.

This rearrangement joins TRBV6-4 to TRBJ2-7, with no clear D. CDR1 is MRHNA and CDR2 is SNTAGT in the germline V gene. The CDR3 has 15 residues. Trimming pared 2 bases from V and 0 bases from J, leaving 11 bases between. The CDR3 bases are TGTGCCAGCAGTGACGGGCTCCCGACCTCCTACGAGCAGTACGTC. The encoded protein is CASSDGLPTSYEQYV.

This clone appeared a few times. This chain joins TRBV3-1 (or the pseudogene TRBV3-2) and TRBJ2-2; TRBD2 might be the D (6 bases). With 1 base removed from V and 3 bases from J, the gap between germline ends came to 6 bases. Germline loops: CDR1 LGHDT, CDR2 YNNKEL (reference sequence). The length of the CDR3 is 14 residues. The CDR3 region is CASSQGRDTGELFF. CDR3 DNA: TGTGCCAGCAGCCAAGGGAGGGACACCGGGGAGCTGTTTTTT.

This rearrangement joins TRBV30 to TRBJ2-5; D uncertain. The CDR3 extends over 11 amino acids. Germline V lookup: CDR1 GTSNPN, CDR2 SVGIG (reference sequence). Trimming cost V 3 bases and J 4 bases, with 6 bases left between them. This chain's CDR3 is CAWSERETQYF. The CDR3 DNA follows: TGTGCCTGGAGCGAGCGAGAGACCCAGTACTTC.

This clone has a single count. The chain joins TRBV5-8 to TRBJ1-6; a weak D match, TRBD1 (6 bases). The germline gives CDR1 SGHTS, CDR2 YDEGEE. Trimming took off 4 bases at V and 6 bases at J, with 11 bases between the two ends. The CDR3 is made up of 14 amino acids. CDR3 nucleotide sequence: TGTGCCAGCAGCCACCGGGACACTAATTCACCCCTCCACTTT. This gives the protein CASSHRDTNSPLHF.

This chain uses TRBV19 with TRBJ2-1; D is undetermined. The germline gives CDR1 LNHDA, CDR2 SQIVND (reference sequence). This CDR3 is built from 16 residues. The V end lost 2 bases, the J end lost 5 bases, and 16 bases lay between the germline ends. CDR3 nucleotides: TGTGCCAGTAGTATACAGGCTTCGGCCTCTAACAATGAGCAGTTCTTC. It codes for CASSIQASASNNEQFF.

This chain uses TRBV2 with TRBJ2-2; perhaps TRBD2 as D (5 bases). CDR3 length: 13 residues. CDR1 is SNHLY, CDR2 FYNNEI, per germline. The V gene lost 3 bases and the J gene lost 7 bases, with 9 bases spanning the gap. The CDR3 sequence: CASSEDLGGELFF. The CDR3 bases are TGTGCCAGCAGTGAGGACTTGGGCGGGGAGCTGTTTTTT. Supplemented by reference TRBV2 and TRBJ2-2, the full variable domain reads EPEVTQTPSHQVTQMGQEVILRCVPISNHLYFYWYRQILGQKVEFLVSFYNNEISEKSEIFDDQFSVERPDGSNFTLKIRSTKLEDSAMYFCASSEDLGGELFFGEGSRLTVL.

The chain uses TRBV2 and TRBJ2-7; 8 positions match TRBD1. This CDR3 has 14 residues. The germline CDR1 and CDR2 sequences are SNHLY and FYNNEI. Trimming removed 6 bases from V and 4 bases from J; junction bases left unmatched: 8. CDR3 protein: CASRADRVSYEQYF. CDR3 bases: TGTGCCAGCAGGGCGGACAGGGTCTCATACGAGCAGTACTTC. Full variable domain (remainder filled in from reference TRBV2 and TRBJ2-7): EPEVTQTPSHQVTQMGQEVILRCVPISNHLYFYWYRQILGQKVEFLVSFYNNEISEKSEIFDDQFSVERPDGSNFTLKIRSTKLEDSAMYFCASRADRVSYEQYFGPGTRLTVT.

The V call is TRBV10-3, the J call TRBJ2-3; no reliable D call. Trimming stripped 3 bases from V and 5 bases from J, with 3 bases between. Germline CDR1 is ENHRY and CDR2 is SYGVKD. The length of the CDR3 is 11 residues. CDR3 coding DNA: TGTGCCATCAGTGACAGAGATACGCAGTATTTT. Amino acids: CAISDRDTQYF.

The chain has TRBV9 and TRBJ1-4; 7 bases are shared with TRBD1. In germline, CDR1 is SGDLS, CDR2 YYNGEE. The CDR3 length is 14 residues. J lost 4 bases, V lost 0 bases, and 0 bases had no gene match. CDR3 sequence (DNA): TGTGCCAGCAGCGTAGGGACAGGTAATGAAAAACTGTTTTTT. Translating gives CASSVGTGNEKLFF. The full variable domain, completed using reference TRBV9 and TRBJ1-4, is DSGVTQTPKHLITATGQRVTLRCSPRSGDLSVYWYQQSLDQGLQFLIQYYNGEERAKGNILERFSAQQFPDLHSELNLSSLELGDSALYFCASSVGTGNEKLFFGSGTQLSVL.

This clone has only one observation. This sequence joins TRBV9 and TRBJ1-2; TRBD1 matches 8 bases. V lost 1 base, J lost 4 bases, and 12 bases stayed unmatched. The germline V gene has CDR1 SGDLS and CDR2 YYNGEE. The CDR3 totals 17 residues. The CDR3 loop is CASSVSGQATPLYGYTF. CDR3 nucleotides: TGTGCCAGCAGCGTATCGGGACAGGCAACCCCTCTCTATGGCTACACCTTC.

V usage is TRBV24-1 and J usage is TRBJ2-7; perhaps TRBD1 as D (5 bases). V was trimmed by 0 bases and J by 7 bases, leaving 12 bases between them. The CDR3 is 14 amino acids. Germline V gives CDR1 KGHDR, CDR2 SFDVKD. The DNA of the CDR3 is TGTGCCACCAGTGATTTGAACAGGCCAATAGAGCAGTACGTC. Protein: CATSDLNRPIEQYV.